The clone carrying this T cell receptor (beta chain) appeared once. The data are from a study of blood T cell repertoires in COVID-19. At the level of the study: COVID-19 samples, acute and convalescent, were from the United States, Italy and Spain. T cells, B-cell-depleted T cells, or PBMCs provided the cDNA or gDNA that served as material.

Per the study methods: Amplifying reference gene primers gave estimates of nucleated cell counts. TCRdb's copy holds only in-frame clones and misses some; the assay was immunoSEQ multiplex PCR. V and J calls and clone size are as listed in that table; D and trimming were resolved from the DNA. This table has some 150,000 clones, more than 70% appearing once. The TCR comes from a human donor in a cohort sampled during active COVID-19. The specimen was peripheral blood.

CDR3 in amino acids: CASSLGLAGGRADTQYF. CDR3 coding DNA: TGTGCCAGCAGCTTAGGACTAGCGGGAGGGCGGGCAGATACGCAGTATTTT. This chain links TRBV7-3 with TRBJ2-3, with 15 bases that match TRBD2. CDR3 size: 17 residues. V was pared by 2 bases and J by 4 bases, with 4 bases of the junction left unmatched. Germline CDR1 is SGHTA and CDR2 is FQGTGA.